The T cell receptor (beta chain) under discussion was sequenced for a study of beta chain features in type 1 diabetes. This clone was seen more than once but under ten times. As every portion of the isolated RNA was reverse transcribed, the sequencing read expressed TCRB transcripts. Libraries were prepared by immunoSEQ multiplex PCR; TCRdb keeps only in-frame clonotypes and omits some of them. The table records about 330,000 clones, around 10% of them present only once. Sorting that relied on CD45RO/CCR7/CD25/CD127/CD95/CD27 yielded CD4+ naive, central memory, regulatory and stem cell-like memory cells. The CDR3 is 16 amino acids. Germline CDR1 reads MNHNY; CDR2 reads SVGAGI (reference sequence). The V gene lost 2 bases and the J gene lost 4 bases, with 18 bases spanning the gap.

The genes are TRBV6-6 and TRBJ2-7, with a possible D match to TRBD2 (6 bases). The receptor was isolated from a young woman in good health. Sequenced: naive CD4+ T cells from blood. CDR3 residues: CASSYPYSGVIYEQYF. The CDR3 coding sequence is TGTGCCAGCAGTTACCCCTATTCGGGAGTGATATACGAGCAGTACTTC.